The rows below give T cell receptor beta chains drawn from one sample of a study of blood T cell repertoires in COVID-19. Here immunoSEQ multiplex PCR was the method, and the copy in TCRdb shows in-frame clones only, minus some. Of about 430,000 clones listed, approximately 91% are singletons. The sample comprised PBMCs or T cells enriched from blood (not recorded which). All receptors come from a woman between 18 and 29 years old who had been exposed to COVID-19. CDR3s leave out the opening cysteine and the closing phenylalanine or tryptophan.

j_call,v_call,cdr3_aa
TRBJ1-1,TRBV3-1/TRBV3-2,ASSQVAGYEAF
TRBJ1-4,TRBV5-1,ASKGGQEKLF
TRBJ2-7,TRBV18,ASSPLAGGSYEQY
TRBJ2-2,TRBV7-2,ASSLALRDRGWTGELF
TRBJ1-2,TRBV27,ASRDSYYGYT
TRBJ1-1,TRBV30,AWSVQSEAF
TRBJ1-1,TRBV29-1,SVEDGSQLPGEAF
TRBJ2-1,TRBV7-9,ASSSSWRGNEQF
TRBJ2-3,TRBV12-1,ASSFPVSGSCPDTQY
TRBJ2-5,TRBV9,ASSVAPSDRETQY
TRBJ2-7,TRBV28,ASSPGALAV
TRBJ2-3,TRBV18,ASSRQGLTDTQY
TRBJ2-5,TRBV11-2,ASSPRSLLVETQY
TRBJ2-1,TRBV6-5,ASSYAPGTSVNEQF
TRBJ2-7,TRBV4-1,ASSSPTSGPKEQY
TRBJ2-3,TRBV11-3,ASSPKLTDTQY
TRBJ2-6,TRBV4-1,ASSQEPGQAGANVLT
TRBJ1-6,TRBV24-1,ATPTGDLQSSYNSPLH
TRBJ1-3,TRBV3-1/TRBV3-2,ASSQDHSTGNTIY
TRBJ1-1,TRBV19,ASSIDRGWTEAF
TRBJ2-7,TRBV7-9,ASSSGRSGDYEQY
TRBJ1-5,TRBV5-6,ASSLAGTVNQPQH
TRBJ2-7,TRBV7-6,ASSSRQGIHEQY
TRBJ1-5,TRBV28,ASSPRQVSNQPQH
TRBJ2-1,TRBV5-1,ASSQLASFLDEQF
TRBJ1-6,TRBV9,ASSRVGDIYNSPLH
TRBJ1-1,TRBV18,ASTTQGFVTEAF
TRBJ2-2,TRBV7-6,ASSIVAGAGTGELF
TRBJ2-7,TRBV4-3,ASSQDGSGGVYEQY
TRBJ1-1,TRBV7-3,ASSLSGGTEAF
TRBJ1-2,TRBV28,ASSPTGADGYT
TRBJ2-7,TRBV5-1,ASSAGGTGSSYEQY
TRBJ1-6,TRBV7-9,ASSFVRVGRVLTNSPLH